This T cell receptor (beta chain) was identified during a study of blood T cell repertoires in COVID-19. Original processing notes: Amplification of reference gene primers was used by the study to estimate nucleated cell counts. Libraries were prepared by immunoSEQ multiplex PCR; TCRdb keeps only in-frame clonotypes and omits some of them. V and J calls and clone size are given by that table; D and trimming were obtained from the DNA. Of about 480,000 clones in the sample, 80% to 90% were seen once. The CDR3 contains 12 residues. Trimming stripped 7 bases from V and 10 bases from J, with 11 bases between. This clone occurred a few times.

This TCR derives from a man younger than 35 with COVID-19, enrolled during active disease. Material: peripheral blood. The chain couples TRBV12-3 or TRBV12-4 to TRBJ1-6; tentative D call: TRBD1 (5 bases). CDR3 nucleotide sequence: TGTGCCAGCATGGCAGGGTACTCACCCCTCCACTTT. The encoded protein is CASMAGYSPLHF.